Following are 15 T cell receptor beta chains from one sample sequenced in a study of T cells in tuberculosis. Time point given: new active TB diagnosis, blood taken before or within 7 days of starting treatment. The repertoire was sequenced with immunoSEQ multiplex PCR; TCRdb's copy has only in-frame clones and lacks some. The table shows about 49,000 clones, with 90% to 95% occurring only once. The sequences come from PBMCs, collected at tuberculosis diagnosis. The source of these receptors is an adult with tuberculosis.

The CDR3 DNA sequence: TGTGCCATCAGTGCACGTTCGGATTCACCCCTCCACTTT. This sequence encodes CAISARSDSPLHF. V gene TRBV10-3 combines with J gene TRBJ1-6; D uncertain. V was trimmed by 4 bases and J by 8 bases, leaving 9 bases between them. The CDR3 spans 13 residues. The germline V gene encodes CDR1 ENHRY and CDR2 SYGVKD.

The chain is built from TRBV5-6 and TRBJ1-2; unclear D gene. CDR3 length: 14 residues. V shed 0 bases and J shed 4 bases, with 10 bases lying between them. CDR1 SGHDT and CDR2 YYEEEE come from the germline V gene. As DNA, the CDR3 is TGTGCCAGCAGCTTGGGGGCCATGGCCTATGGCTACACCTTC. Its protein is CASSLGAMAYGYTF.

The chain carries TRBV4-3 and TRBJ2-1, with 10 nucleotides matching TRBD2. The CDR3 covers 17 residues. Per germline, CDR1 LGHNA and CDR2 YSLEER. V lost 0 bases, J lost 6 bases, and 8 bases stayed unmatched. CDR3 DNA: TGCGCCAGCAGCCAAGATATCGGAGCGGGAGGGCTCAATGAGCAGTTCTTC. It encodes CASSQDIGAGGLNEQFF.

CDR3 loop: CASSVLGNTGELFF. The CDR3, as DNA: TGTGCCAGCAGCGTACTCGGGAACACCGGGGAGCTGTTTTTT. The chain has TRBV9 and TRBJ2-2; D ambiguous. Germline V CDR1 and CDR2: SGDLS, YYNGEE. The CDR3 contains 14 residues. Deletions cut 1 base from V and 1 base from J, with 5 bases between.

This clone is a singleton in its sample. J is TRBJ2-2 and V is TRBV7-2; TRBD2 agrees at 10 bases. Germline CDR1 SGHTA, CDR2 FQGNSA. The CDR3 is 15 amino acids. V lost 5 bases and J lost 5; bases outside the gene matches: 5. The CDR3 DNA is TGTGCCAGCAGCACCGGACTAGCGGCGACCGGGGAGCTGTTTTTT. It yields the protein CASSTGLAATGELFF.

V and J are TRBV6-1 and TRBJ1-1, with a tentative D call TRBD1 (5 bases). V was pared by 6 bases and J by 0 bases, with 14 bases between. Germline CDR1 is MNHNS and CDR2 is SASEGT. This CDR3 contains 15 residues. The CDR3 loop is CASSKEGLLNTEAFF. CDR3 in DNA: TGTGCCAGCAGCAAAGAGGGACTTCTGAACACTGAAGCTTTCTTT.

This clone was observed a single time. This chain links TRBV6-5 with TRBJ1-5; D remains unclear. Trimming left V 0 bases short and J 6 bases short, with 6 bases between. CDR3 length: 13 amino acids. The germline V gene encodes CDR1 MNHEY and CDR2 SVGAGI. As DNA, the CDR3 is TGTGCCAGCAGTTACTCGTTCCGTCAGCCCCAGCATTTT. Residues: CASSYSFRQPQHF.

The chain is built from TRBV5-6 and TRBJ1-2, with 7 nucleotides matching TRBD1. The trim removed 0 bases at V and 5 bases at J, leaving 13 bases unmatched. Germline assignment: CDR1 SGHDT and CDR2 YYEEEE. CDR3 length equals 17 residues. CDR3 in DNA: TGTGCCAGCAGCTTGGACCGACAGGGATCAAATCTTTATGGCTACACCTTC. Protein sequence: CASSLDRQGSNLYGYTF.

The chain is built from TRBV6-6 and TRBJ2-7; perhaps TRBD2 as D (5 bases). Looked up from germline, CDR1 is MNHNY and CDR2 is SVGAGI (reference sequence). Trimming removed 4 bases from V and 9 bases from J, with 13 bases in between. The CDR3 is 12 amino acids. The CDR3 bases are TGTGCCAGCAGTTGGACTGCCCCGTGGCAGTACTTC. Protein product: CASSWTAPWQYF.

The CDR3 reads CASSPGTGSGANVLTF. The CDR3 DNA sequence: TGTGCCAGTAGTCCCGGGACAGGGAGTGGGGCCAACGTCCTGACTTTC. The chain couples TRBV19 to TRBJ2-6, with 9 positions matching TRBD1. Germline V gene data show CDR1 as LNHDA and CDR2 as SQIVND (reference sequence). The CDR3 consists of 16 residues. V lost 5 bases and J lost 3; bases outside the gene matches: 5.

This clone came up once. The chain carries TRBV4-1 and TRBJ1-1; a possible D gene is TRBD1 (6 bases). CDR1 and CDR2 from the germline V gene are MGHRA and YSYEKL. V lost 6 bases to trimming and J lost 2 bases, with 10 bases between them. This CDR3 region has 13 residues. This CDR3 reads CASSGTSNTEAFF. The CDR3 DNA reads TGCGCCAGCAGTGGGACATCTAACACTGAAGCTTTCTTT.

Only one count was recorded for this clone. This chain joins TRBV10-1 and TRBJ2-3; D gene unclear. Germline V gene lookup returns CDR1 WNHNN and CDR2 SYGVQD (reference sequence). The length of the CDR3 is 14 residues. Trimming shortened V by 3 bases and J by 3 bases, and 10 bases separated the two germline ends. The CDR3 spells CASSDYQVTDTQYF. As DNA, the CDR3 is TGCGCCAGCAGTGACTACCAGGTTACAGATACGCAGTATTTT.

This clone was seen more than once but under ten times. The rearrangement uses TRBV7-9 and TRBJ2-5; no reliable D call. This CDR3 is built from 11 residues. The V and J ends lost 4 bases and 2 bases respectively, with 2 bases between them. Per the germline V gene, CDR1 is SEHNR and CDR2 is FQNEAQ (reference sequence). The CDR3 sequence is CASSSQETQYF. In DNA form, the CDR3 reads TGTGCCAGCAGCTCTCAAGAGACCCAGTACTTC.

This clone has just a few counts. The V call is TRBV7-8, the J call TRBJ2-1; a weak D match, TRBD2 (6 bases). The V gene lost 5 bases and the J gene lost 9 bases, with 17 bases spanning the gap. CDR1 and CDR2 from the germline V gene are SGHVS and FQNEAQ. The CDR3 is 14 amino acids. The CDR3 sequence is CASSARDSAGEQFF. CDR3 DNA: TGTGCCAGCAGCGCCCGGGACTCCGCAGGTGAGCAGTTCTTC.

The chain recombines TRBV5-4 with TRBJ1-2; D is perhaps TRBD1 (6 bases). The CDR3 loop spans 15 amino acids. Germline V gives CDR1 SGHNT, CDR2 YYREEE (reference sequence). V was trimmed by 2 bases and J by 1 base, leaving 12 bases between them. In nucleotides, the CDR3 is TGTGCCAGCAGCTTAGGGGGGGCGGATAACTATGGCTACACCTTC. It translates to CASSLGGADNYGYTF.